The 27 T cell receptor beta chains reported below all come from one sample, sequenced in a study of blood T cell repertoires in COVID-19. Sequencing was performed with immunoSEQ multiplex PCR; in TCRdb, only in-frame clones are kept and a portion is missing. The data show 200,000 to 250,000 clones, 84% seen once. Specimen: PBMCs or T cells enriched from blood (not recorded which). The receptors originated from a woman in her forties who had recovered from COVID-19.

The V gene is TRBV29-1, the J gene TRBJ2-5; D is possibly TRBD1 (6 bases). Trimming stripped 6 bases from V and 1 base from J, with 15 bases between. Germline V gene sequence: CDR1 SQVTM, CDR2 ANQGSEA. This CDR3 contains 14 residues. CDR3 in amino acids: CSVVTGTLQETQYF. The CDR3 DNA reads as TGCAGCGTCGTCACCGGGACACTCCAAGAGACCCAGTACTTC.

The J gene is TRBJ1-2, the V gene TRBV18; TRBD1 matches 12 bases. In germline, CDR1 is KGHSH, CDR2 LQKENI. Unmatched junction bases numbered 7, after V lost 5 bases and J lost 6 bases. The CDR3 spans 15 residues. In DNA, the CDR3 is TGTGCCAGCTCAACCGGGACAGGGGGCGCAGATGGCTACACCTTC. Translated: CASSTGTGGADGYTF.

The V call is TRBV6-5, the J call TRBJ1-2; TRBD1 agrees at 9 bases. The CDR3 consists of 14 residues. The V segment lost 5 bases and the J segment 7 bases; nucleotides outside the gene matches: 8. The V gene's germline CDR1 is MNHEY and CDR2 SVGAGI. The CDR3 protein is CASSIRTGDSGYTF. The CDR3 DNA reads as TGTGCCAGCAGTATACGGACAGGGGACTCTGGCTACACCTTC.

The CDR3 sequence is CASSVVGSEAFF. CDR3 coding DNA: TGTGCCAGCAGTGTGGTTGGCTCCGAAGCTTTCTTT. This chain joins TRBV2 and TRBJ1-1; D gene unclear. Germline V gene lookup returns CDR1 SNHLY and CDR2 FYNNEI. The CDR3 length is 12 residues. V was trimmed by 4 bases and J by 8 bases, leaving 11 bases between them.

This chain's CDR3 is CASSDRTGDGRNQPQHF. The CDR3 nucleotides are TGTGCCAGCAGTGATAGGACAGGGGACGGTCGGAATCAGCCCCAGCATTTT. The rearrangement links TRBV6-1 to TRBJ1-5; 9 nucleotides align to TRBD1. J lost 4 bases, V lost 3 bases, and 10 bases had no gene match. This CDR3 has 17 residues. CDR1 is MNHNS, CDR2 SASEGT, per germline.

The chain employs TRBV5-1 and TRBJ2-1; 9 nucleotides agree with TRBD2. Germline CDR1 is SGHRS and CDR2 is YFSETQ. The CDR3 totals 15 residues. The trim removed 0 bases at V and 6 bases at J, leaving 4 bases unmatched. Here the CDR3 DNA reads TGCGCCAGCAGCTTGGTTAGCGGGAGCATCAATGAGCAGTTCTTC. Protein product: CASSLVSGSINEQFF.

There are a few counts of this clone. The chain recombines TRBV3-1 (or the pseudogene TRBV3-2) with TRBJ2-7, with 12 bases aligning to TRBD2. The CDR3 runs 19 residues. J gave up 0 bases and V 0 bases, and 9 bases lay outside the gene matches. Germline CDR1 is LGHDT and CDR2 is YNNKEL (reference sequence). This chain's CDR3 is CASSQDRTSGNISSYEQYV. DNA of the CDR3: TGTGCCAGCAGCCAAGACCGGACTAGCGGGAATATTAGCTCCTACGAGCAGTACGTC.

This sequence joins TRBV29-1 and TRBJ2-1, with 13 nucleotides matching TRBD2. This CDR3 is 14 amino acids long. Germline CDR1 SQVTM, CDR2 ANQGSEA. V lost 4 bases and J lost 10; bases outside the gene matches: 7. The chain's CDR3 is CSVVTSGRSGEQFF. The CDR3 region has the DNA TGCAGCGTTGTGACTAGCGGGAGGTCTGGGGAGCAGTTCTTC.

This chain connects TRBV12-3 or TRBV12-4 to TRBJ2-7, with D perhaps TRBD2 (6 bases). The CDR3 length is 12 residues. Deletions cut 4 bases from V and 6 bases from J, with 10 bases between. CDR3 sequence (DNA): TGTGCCAGCAGTTATGACGGGGGCGAGCAGTACGTC. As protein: CASSYDGGEQYV.

The CDR3 is CASSLDGGASRRGNTIYF. The DNA for the CDR3 is TGTGCCAGCAGCTTAGATGGAGGGGCCTCCCGTCGGGGCAACACCATATATTTT. The rearrangement joins TRBV11-2 to TRBJ1-3, with D possibly matching TRBD1 (5 bases). The V end was cut by 0 bases, the J end by 7 bases, with 22 bases between. Germline assignment: CDR1 SGHAT and CDR2 FQNNGV. CDR3 length: 18 residues.

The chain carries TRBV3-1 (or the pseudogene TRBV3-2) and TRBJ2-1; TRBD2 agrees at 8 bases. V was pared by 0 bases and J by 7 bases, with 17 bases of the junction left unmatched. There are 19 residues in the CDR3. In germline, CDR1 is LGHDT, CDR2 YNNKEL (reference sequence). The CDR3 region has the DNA TGTGCCAGCAGCCAAGATGGCCTAATTAGCGGGATAACGGTAAATGAGCAGTTCTTC. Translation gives CASSQDGLISGITVNEQFF.

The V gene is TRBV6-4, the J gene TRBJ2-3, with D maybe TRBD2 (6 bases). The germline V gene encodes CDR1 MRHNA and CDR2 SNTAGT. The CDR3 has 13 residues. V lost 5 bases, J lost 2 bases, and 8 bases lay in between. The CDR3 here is CASSQGLTDTQYF. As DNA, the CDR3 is TGTGCCAGCAGTCAGGGACTCACAGATACGCAGTATTTT.

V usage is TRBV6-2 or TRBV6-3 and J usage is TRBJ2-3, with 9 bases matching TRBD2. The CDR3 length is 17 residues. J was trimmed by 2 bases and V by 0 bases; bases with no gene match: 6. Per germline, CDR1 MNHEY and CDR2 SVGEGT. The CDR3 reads CASSYSRRLADTDTQYF. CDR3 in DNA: TGTGCCAGCAGTTACTCGAGGAGACTAGCGGACACAGATACGCAGTATTTT.

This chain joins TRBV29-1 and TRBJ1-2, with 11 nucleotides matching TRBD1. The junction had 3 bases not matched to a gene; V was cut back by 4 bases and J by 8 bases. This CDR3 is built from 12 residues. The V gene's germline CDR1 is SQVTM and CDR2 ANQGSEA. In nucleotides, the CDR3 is TGCAGCGTTGGGACAGGGGGCAAAGGCTACACCTTC. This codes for CSVGTGGKGYTF.

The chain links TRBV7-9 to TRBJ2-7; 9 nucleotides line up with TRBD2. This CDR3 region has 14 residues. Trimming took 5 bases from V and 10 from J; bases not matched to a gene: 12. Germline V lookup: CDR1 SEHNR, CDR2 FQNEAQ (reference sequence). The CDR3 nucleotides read TGTGCCAGCAGCCCGCCGGGGGAGCGGGAGGATCAGTACGTC. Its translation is CASSPPGEREDQYV.

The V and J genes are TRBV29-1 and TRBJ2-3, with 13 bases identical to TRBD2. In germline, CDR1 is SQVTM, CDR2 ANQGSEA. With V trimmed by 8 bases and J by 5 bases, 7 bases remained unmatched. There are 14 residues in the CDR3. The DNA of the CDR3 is TGCAGCCCTAGACTAGCGGGAGGAGGAGATACGCAGTATTTT. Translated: CSPRLAGGGDTQYF.

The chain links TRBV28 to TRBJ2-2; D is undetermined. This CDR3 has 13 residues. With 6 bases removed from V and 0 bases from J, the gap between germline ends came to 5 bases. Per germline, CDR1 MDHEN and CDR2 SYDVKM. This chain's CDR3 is CASREPNTGELFF. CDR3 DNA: TGTGCCAGCAGAGAGCCGAACACCGGGGAGCTGTTTTTT. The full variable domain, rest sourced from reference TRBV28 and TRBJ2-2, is DVKVTQSSRYLVKRTGEKVFLECVQDMDHENMFWYRQDPGLGLRLIYFSYDVKMKEKGDIPEGYSVSREKKERFSLILESASTNQTSMYLCASREPNTGELFFGEGSRLTVL.

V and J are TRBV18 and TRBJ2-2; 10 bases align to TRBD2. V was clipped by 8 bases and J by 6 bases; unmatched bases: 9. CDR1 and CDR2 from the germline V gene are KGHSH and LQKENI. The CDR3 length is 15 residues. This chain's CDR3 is CASAGASGRAGELFF. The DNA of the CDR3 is TGTGCCAGCGCCGGGGCTAGCGGGAGAGCCGGGGAGCTGTTTTTT.

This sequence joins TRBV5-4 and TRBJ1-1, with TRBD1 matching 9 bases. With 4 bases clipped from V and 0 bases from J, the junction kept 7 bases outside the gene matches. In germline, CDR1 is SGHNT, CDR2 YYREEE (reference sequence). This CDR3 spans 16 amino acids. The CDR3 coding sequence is TGTGCCAGCAGCCCCAGACAGGGGGGCGTGAACACTGAAGCTTTCTTT. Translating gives CASSPRQGGVNTEAFF.

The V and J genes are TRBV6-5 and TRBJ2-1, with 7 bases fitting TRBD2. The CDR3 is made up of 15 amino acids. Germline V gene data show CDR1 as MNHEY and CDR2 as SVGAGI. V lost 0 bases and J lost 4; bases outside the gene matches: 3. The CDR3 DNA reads TGTGCCAGCAGTTACTCGAAGCGGGGATACAATGAGCAGTTCTTC. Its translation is CASSYSKRGYNEQFF.

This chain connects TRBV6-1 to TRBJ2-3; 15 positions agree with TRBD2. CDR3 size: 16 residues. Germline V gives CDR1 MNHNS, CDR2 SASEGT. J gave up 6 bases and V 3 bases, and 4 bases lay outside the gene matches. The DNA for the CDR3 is TGTGCCAGCAGTGACGGACTAGCGGGAGGGGGGGATACGCAGTATTTT. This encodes CASSDGLAGGGDTQYF.

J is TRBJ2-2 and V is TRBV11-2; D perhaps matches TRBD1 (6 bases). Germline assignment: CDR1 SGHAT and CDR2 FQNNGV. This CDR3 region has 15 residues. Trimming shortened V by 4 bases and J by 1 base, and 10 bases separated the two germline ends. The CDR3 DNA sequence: TGTGCCAGCAGCTACCAGACAGGGAACACCGGGGAGCTGTTTTTT. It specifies CASSYQTGNTGELFF.

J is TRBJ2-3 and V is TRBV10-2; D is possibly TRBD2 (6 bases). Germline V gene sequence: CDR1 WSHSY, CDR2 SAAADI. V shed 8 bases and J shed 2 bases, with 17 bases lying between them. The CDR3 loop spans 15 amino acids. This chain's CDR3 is CASRDFQGPTDTQYF. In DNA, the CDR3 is TGCGCCAGCCGGGACTTCCAGGGCCCCACAGATACGCAGTATTTT.

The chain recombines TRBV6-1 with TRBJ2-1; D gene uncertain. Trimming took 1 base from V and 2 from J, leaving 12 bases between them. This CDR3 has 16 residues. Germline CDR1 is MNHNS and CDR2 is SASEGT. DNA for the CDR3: TGTGCCAGCAGTGAAGTCCCCAGCGTCGCCTACAATGAGCAGTTCTTC. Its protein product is CASSEVPSVAYNEQFF.

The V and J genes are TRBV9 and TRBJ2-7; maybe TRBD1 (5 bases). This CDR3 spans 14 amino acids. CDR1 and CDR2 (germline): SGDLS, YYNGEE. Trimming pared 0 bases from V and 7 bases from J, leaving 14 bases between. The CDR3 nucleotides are TGTGCCAGCAGCGTAGTTCCAGCTTCAGGGGAGCAGTACTTC. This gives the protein CASSVVPASGEQYF.

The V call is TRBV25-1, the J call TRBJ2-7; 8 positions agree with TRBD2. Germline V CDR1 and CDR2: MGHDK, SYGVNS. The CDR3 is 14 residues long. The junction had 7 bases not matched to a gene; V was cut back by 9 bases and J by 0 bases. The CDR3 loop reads CASYGSGSSYEQYF. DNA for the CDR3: TGTGCCAGTTACGGGAGCGGGAGCTCCTACGAGCAGTACTTC.

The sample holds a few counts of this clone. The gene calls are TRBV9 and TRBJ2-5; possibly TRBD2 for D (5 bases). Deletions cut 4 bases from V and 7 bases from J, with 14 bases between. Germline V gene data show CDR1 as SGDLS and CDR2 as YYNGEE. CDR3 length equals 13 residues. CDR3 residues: CASSPWEYGTQYF. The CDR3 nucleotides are TGTGCCAGCAGCCCCTGGGAGTACGGGACCCAGTACTTC. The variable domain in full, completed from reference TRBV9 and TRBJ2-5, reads DSGVTQTPKHLITATGQRVTLRCSPRSGDLSVYWYQQSLDQGLQFLIQYYNGEERAKGNILERFSAQQFPDLHSELNLSSLELGDSALYFCASSPWEYGTQYFGPGTRLLVL.